This T cell receptor beta chain was identified during a study of T cell repertoires in cytomegalovirus infection. This clonotype was seen at least ten times. Its matching antigen is unknown. Trimming cost V 4 bases and J 0 bases; bases outside gene matches: 5. The CDR3 length is 17 residues. Germline CDR1 MNHEY, CDR2 SMNVEV (reference sequence). MiXCR, run by TCRdb on the reads, gives a single entry per CDR3 protein. The sample has approximately 250,000 distinct CDR3 sequences; 6.5% are singletons. Points from the study as a whole: HLA-C-restricted CMV clonotypes gave the most frequent clonotype in two of eight donors.

The sample comprised PBMCs. This chain connects TRBV27 to TRBJ2-6, with 8 bases fitting TRBD1. The clonotype comes from a human donor in good health (CMV status not recorded). Some clones in this sample may be carry-over from other donors' samples. CDR3 coding DNA: TGTGCCAGCAGTTCTCCGGGACAGGACTCTGGGGCCAACGTCCTGACTTTC. As protein: CASSSPGQDSGANVLTF.